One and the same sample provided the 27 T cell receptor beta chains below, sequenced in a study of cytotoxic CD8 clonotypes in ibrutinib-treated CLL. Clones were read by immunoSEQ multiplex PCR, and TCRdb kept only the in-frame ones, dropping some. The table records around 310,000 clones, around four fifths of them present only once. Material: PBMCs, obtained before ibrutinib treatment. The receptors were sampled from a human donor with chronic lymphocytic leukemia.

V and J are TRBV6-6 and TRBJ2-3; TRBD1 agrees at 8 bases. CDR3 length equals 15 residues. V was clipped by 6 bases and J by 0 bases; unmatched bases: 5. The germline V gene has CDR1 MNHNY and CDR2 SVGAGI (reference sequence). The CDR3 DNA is TGTGCCAGCAGGGGCAGGACAGGGAGCACAGATACGCAGTATTTT. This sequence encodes CASRGRTGSTDTQYF.

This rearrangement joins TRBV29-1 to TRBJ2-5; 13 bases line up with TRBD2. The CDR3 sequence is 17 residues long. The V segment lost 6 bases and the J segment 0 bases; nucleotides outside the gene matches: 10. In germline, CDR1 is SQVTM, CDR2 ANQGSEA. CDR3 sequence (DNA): TGCAGCGTCCGGGGACTAGCGGGACCCTCAAACCAAGAGACCCAGTACTTC. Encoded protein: CSVRGLAGPSNQETQYF.

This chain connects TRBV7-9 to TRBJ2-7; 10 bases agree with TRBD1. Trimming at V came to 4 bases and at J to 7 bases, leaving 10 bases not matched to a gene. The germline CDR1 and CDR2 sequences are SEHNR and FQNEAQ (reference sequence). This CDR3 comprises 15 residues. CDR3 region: CASSSPGQGLWEQYF. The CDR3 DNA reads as TGTGCCAGCAGCTCGCCGGGACAGGGGCTGTGGGAGCAGTACTTC.

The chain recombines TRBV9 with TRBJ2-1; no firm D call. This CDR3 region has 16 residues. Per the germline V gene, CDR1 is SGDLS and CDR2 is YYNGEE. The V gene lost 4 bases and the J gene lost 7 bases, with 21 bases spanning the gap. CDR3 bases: TGTGCCAGCAGCCTAACCGGGCTAGGATGGGCGAATGAGCAGTTCTTC. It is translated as CASSLTGLGWANEQFF.

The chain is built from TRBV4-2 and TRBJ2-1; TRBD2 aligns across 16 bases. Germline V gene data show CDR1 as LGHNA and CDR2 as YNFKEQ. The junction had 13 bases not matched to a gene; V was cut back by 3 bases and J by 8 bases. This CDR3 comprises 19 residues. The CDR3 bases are TGTGCCAGCAGCCAGGTGGGGACTAGCGGGAGGGCAGGTTTCTATGAGCAGTTCTTC. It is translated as CASSQVGTSGRAGFYEQFF.

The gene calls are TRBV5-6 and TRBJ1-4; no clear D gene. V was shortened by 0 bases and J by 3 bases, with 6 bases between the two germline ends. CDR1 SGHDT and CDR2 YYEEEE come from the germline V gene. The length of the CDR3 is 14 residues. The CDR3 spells CASSLVGPNEKLFF. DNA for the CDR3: TGTGCCAGCAGCTTGGTCGGTCCTAATGAAAAACTGTTTTTT.

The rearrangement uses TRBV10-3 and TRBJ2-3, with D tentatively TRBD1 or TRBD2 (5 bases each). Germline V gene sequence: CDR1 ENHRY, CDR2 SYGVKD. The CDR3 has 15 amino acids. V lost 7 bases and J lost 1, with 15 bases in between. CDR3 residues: CAINGHQGGTDTQYF. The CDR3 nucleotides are TGTGCCATCAACGGACACCAGGGAGGCACAGATACGCAGTATTTT.

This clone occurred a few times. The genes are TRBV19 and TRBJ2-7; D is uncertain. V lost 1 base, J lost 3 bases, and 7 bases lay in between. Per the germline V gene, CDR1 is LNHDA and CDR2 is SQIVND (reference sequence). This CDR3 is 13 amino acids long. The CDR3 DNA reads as TGTGCCAGTAGTATAGGGGCAAACTACGAGCAGTACTTC. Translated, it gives CASSIGANYEQYF. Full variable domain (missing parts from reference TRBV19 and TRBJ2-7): DGGITQSPKYLFRKEGQNVTLSCEQNLNHDAMYWYRQDPGQGLRLIYYSQIVNDFQKGDIAEGYSVSREKKESFPLTVTSAQKNPTAFYLCASSIGANYEQYFGPGTRLTVT.

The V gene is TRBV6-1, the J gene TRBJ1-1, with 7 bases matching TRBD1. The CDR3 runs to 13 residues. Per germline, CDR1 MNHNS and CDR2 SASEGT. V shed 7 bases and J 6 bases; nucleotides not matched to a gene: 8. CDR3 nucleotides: TGTGCCAGCAACCCGACAGGGCGCCCTGAAGCTTTCTTT. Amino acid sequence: CASNPTGRPEAFF.

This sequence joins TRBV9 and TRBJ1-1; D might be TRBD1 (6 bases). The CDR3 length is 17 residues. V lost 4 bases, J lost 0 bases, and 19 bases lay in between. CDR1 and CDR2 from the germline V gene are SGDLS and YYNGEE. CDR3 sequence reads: CASSSDRRTSLNTEAFF. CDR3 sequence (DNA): TGTGCCAGCAGCTCGGACAGACGGACGAGTTTGAACACTGAAGCTTTCTTT.

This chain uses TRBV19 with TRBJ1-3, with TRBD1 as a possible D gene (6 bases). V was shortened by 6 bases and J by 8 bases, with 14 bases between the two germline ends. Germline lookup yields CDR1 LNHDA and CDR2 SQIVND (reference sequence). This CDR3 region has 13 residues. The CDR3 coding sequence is TGTGCCAGTAGCCGAAGGGGGGAGGACACCATATATTTT. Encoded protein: CASSRRGEDTIYF.

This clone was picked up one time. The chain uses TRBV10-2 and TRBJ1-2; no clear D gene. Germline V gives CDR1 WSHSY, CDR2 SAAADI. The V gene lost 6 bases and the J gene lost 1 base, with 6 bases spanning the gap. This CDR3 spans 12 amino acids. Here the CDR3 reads CASRLDNYGYTF. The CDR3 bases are TGCGCCAGCAGACTGGATAACTATGGCTACACCTTC.

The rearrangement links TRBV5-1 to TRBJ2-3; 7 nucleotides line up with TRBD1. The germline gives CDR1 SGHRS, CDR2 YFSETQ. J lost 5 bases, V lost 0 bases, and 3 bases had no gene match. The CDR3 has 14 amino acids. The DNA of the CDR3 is TGCGCCAGCAGCTTGGTACAGGGGTTAGATACGCAGTATTTT. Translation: CASSLVQGLDTQYF.

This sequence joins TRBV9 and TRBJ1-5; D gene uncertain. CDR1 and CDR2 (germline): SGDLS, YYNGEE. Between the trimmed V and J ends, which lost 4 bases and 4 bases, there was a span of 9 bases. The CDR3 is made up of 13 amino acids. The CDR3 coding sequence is TGTGCCAGCAGCCCCGCCCCGAATCAGCCCCAGCATTTT. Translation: CASSPAPNQPQHF.

The CDR3 loop is CASSRAAESSYNEQFF. For the CDR3, the DNA is TGTGCCAGCAGCCGAGCAGCCGAAAGCTCCTACAATGAGCAGTTCTTC. The J gene is TRBJ2-1, the V gene TRBV5-4, with D unresolved. V lost 4 bases, J lost 0 bases, and 14 bases lay in between. This CDR3 comprises 16 residues. Germline CDR1 and CDR2: SGHNT and YYREEE (reference sequence).

The CDR3 loop reads CASSGTNTDTQYF. Written as DNA, the CDR3 is TGTGCCAGCAGTGGGACTAACACAGATACGCAGTATTTT. The chain links TRBV2 to TRBJ2-3; D is possibly TRBD2 (6 bases). The CDR3 spans 13 residues. V lost 4 bases and J 2 bases, leaving 7 bases between the germline ends. The germline gives CDR1 SNHLY, CDR2 FYNNEI.

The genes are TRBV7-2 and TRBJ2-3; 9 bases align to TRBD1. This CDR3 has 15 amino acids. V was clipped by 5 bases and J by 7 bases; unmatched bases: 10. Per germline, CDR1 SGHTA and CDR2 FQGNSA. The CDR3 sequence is CASSAGQGTQYTQYF. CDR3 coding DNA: TGTGCCAGCAGCGCGGGACAGGGCACACAATATACGCAGTATTTT.

The CDR3 DNA reads TGTGCCAGCAGCTTCGGGACTAGCGGCTACGAGCAGTACTTC. Encoded protein: CASSFGTSGYEQYF. The rearrangement joins TRBV7-9 to TRBJ2-7, with 11 bases matching TRBD2. The CDR3 loop spans 14 amino acids. J gave up 3 bases and V 3 bases, and 1 base lay outside the gene matches. Germline loops: CDR1 SEHNR, CDR2 FQNEAQ (reference sequence).

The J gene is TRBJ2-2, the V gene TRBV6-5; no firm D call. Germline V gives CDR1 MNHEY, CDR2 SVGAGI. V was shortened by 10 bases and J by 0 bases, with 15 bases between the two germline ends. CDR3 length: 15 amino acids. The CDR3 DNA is TGTGCCAACCGGCCAGGTGCACCGAACACCGGGGAGCTGTTTTTT. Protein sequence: CANRPGAPNTGELFF.

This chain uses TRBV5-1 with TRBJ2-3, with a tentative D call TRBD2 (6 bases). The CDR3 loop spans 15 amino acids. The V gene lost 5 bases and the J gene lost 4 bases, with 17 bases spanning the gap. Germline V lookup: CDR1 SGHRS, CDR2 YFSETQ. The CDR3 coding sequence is TGCGCCAGCAGGAAAGGGGTCGCGGGACCAGATACGCAGTATTTT. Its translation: CASRKGVAGPDTQYF.

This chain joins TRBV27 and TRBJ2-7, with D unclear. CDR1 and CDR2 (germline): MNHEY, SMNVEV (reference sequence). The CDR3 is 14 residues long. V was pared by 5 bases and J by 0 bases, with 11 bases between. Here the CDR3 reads CASSPTTISYEQYF. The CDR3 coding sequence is TGTGCCAGCAGTCCTACGACAATCTCCTACGAGCAGTACTTC.

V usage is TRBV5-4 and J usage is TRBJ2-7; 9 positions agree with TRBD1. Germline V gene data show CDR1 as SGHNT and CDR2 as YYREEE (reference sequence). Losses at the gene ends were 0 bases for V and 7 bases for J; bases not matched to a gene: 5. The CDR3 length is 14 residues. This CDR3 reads CASSLDRGRFEQYF. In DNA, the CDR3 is TGTGCCAGCAGCTTGGACAGGGGGCGCTTTGAGCAGTACTTC.

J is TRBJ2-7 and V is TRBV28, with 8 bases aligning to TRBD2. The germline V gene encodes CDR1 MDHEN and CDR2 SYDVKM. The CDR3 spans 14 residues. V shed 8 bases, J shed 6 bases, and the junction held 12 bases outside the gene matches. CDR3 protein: CASGQRERVREQYF. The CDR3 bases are TGTGCCAGCGGACAGCGGGAGAGAGTACGCGAGCAGTACTTC.

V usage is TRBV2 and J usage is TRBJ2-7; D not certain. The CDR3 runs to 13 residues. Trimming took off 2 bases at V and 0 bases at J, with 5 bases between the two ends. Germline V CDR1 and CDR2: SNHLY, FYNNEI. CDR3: CASSESSSYEQYF. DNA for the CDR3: TGTGCCAGCAGTGAATCTAGCTCCTACGAGCAGTACTTC. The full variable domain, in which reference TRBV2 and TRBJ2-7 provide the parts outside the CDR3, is EPEVTQTPSHQVTQMGQEVILRCVPISNHLYFYWYRQILGQKVEFLVSFYNNEISEKSEIFDDQFSVERPDGSNFTLKIRSTKLEDSAMYFCASSESSSYEQYFGPGTRLTVT.

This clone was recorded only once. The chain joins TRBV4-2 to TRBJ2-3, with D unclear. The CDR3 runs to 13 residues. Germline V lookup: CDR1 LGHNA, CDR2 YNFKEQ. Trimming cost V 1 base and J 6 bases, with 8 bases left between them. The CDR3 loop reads CASSQGSKDTQYF. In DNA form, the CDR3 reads TGTGCCAGCAGCCAAGGCTCCAAGGATACGCAGTATTTT.

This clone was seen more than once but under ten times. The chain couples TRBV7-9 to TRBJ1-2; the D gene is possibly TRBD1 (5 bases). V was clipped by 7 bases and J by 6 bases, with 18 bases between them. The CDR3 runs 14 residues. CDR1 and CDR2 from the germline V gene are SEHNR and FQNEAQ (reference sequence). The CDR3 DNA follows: TGTGCCAGCACCCATGGCAGGGTGGTGGATGGCTACACCTTC. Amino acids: CASTHGRVVDGYTF.

CDR3 sequence reads: CASTPGGSSYEQYF. DNA of the CDR3: TGTGCCAGCACCCCGGGGGGGAGCTCCTACGAGCAGTACTTC. The V call is TRBV6-1, the J call TRBJ2-7; 8 bases are shared with TRBD2. The CDR3 consists of 14 residues. V lost 7 bases, J lost 0 bases, and 5 bases stayed unmatched. Germline lookup yields CDR1 MNHNS and CDR2 SASEGT.